This TCR beta chain was recovered during a study of blood T cells in healthy people across ages. Whole-study findings and limits: In long-lived donors, naive CD4+ cell counts and diversity exceeded those of aged donors.

Using a J-beta primer mix together with a sample-barcoded 5' primer, a second PCR was run for about 7 to 12 cycles. Every cDNA molecule carried a tag from a template-switch adaptor bearing 12 random nucleotides. Each CDR3 protein is one row after TCRdb ran MiXCR on the 5' RACE reads. This table holds approximately 880,000 distinct CDR3 sequences, about 44% found once. Notes on this clonotype: Its antigen is still unknown. One junction end does not reproduce the germline sequence, and a read error may be involved.

Every donor contributed around 10 milliliters of peripheral blood by blood draw. At least 6 micrograms of total RNA were extracted per sample. This CDR3 comprises 14 residues. The germline V gene has CDR1 MGHRA and CDR2 YSYEKL. This chain uses TRBV4-1 with TRBJ2-7; D gene uncertain. The TCR was taken from a man aged 25-40 years in good health. Sequences were obtained from blood. CDR3 in amino acids: CTSSQVDTEYEQYF. The CDR3 DNA follows: TGCACCAGCAGCCAAGTCGACACTGAGTACGAGCAGTACTTC.